What follows describes a single T cell receptor (beta chain). The antigen is not known. Sequence at one end of the junction differs from germline and may be a read error. The library came from three nested PCR rounds adapted from ARM-PCR protocols. TCRdb used MiXCR to reprocess the multiplex PCR reads, holding one entry per CDR3 protein. This repertoire shows more than 90,000 distinct CDR3 sequences, 65% to 75% found once; its top ten account for around 17%. The data stem from a study of tumor and adjacent non-tumor tissue in lung cancer. No cell sorting was done before RNA was extracted from the tissue. Points from the study as a whole: Compared with tumor, normal lung showed significantly lower TCR diversity.

The CDR3 loop spans 13 amino acids. This receptor was obtained from a man in his 60s with non-small cell lung cancer. The chain uses TRBV12-3 or TRBV12-4 and TRBJ2-7; 10 positions match TRBD1. Input material: lung tumor tissue. The CDR3 region is CASIPGTGDEQHF. CDR3 DNA: TGTGCCAGCATTCCCGGGACAGGGGACGAGCAGCACTTC.